This paragraph reports one T cell receptor (beta chain). Its antigen is currently unknown. The data derive from a study of metastatic and nonmetastatic thyroid tumors. Study summary: The study looked at repertoires side by side in blood and in tumor or nodule tissue from malignant and benign thyroid patients. Overall study results and limits: The study reportedly found significantly higher TCR beta diversity in malignant thyroid tumors than benign nodules, in blood and tumor.

Authors' analysis steps: Construction of a distant-metastasis classifier for papillary thyroid cancer relied on CDR3 differences across clinicopathological groups. Through MiXCR, TCRdb re-clonotyped the PCR reads. The V and J calls were determined by TCRdb, not by the authors. The sample contains about 43,000 clones, under 4% of which appear only once. Not a single patient had been given any form of treatment at any point before undergoing thyroid surgery. This TCR derives from a female donor with papillary thyroid cancer or a benign thyroid nodule (not recorded which). Some clones in this sample may be carry-over from other donors' samples. Sequencing was performed on blood.

The CDR3 DNA reads as TGCGCCAGCAGCCTCGGGACACTAGCGGGCGCAGATACGCAGTATTTT. Its protein is CASSLGTLAGADTQYF. The chain joins TRBV5-1 to TRBJ2-3, with TRBD2 matching over 9 bases. The trim removed 4 bases at V and 4 bases at J, leaving 10 bases unmatched. This CDR3 has 16 residues. Looked up from germline, CDR1 is SGHRS and CDR2 is YFSETQ.